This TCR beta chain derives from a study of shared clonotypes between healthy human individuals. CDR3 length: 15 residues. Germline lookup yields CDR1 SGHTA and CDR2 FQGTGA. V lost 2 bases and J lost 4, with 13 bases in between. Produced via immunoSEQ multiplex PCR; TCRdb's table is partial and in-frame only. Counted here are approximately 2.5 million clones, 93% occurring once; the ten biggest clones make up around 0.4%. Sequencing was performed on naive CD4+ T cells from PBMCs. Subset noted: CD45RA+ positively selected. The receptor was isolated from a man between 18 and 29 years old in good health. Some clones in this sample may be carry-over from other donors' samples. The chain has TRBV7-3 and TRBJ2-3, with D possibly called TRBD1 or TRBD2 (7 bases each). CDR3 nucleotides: TGTGCCAGCAGCTTACAGGGGGGGAGAGCAGATACGCAGTATTTT. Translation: CASSLQGGRADTQYF.